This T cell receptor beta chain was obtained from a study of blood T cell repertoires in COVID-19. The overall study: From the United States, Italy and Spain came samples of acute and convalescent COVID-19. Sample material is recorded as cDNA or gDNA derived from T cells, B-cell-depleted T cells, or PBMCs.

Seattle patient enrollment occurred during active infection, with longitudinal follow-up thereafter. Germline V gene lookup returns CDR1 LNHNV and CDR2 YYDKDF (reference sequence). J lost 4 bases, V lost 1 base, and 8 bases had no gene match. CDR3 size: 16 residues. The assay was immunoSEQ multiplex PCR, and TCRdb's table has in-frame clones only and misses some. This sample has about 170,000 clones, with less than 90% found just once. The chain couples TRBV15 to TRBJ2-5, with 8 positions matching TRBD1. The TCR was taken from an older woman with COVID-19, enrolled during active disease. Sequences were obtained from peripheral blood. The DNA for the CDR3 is TGTGCCACCAGCAGAGTCCTCGGACAGGGAAGAGAGACCCAGTACTTC. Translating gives CATSRVLGQGRETQYF.